These T cell receptor beta chains were read from a single sample in a study of blood T cell repertoires in COVID-19. TCRdb's table, derived via immunoSEQ multiplex PCR, lists solely in-frame clones and lacks some. Among under 80,000 clones listed, roughly 90% were seen once. The sample consisted of peripheral blood. The receptor source for this set is an elderly man in a cohort sampled during active COVID-19. The CDR3 runs from the conserved cysteine through the conserved F or W. Fields, in order: clone size, D gene, V gene, J gene, CDR3 protein, CDR3 DNA. A D gene is named only where the DNA matches it firmly. Some rows mark clone size as missing; the rest say once, few, many or name a class of expanded clone.

.	TRBD1	TRBV6-5	TRBJ1-1	CASRKPGQPNTEAFF	TGTGCCAGCAGAAAACCGGGACAGCCAAACACTGAAGCTTTCTTT
.	.	TRBV3-1/TRBV3-2	TRBJ1-4	CASSTLAVRGEKLFF	TGTGCCAGCAGCACCCTCGCGGTACGTGGGGAAAAACTGTTTTTT
.	.	TRBV7-3	TRBJ2-7	CASSWAPGSTAYYEQYF	TGTGCCAGCAGTTGGGCCCCAGGATCAACGGCCTACTACGAGCAGTACTTC
once	.	TRBV27	TRBJ2-1	CASSFGRDAPANNEQFF	TGTGCCAGCAGTTTTGGGCGTGATGCCCCAGCCAACAATGAGCAGTTCTTC
.	.	TRBV5-4	TRBJ2-3	CASSSHSDTDTQYF	TGTGCCAGCAGCTCTCACAGTGACACAGATACGCAGTATTTT
.	TRBD1	TRBV6-2/TRBV6-3	TRBJ1-1	CASSYPSDRGLNTEAFF	TGTGCCAGCAGTTACCCGAGTGACAGGGGCTTGAACACTGAAGCTTTCTTT
.	TRBD2	TRBV5-1	TRBJ2-7	CASSLGGFAGDEQYF	TGCGCCAGCAGCCTTGGGGGGTTTGCGGGGGACGAGCAGTACTTC
.	TRBD1	TRBV7-2	TRBJ2-7	CASSPGTGVYEQYF	TGTGCCAGCAGCCCCGGGACAGGGGTCTACGAGCAGTACTTC
.	.	TRBV3-1/TRBV3-2	TRBJ1-5	CASSQEGGSQPQHF	TGTGCCAGCAGCCAAGAGGGAGGGAGTCAGCCCCAGCATTTT
.	TRBD1	TRBV11-1	TRBJ1-1	CASSLRPGQPRGAFF	TGTGCCAGCAGCTTACGCCCGGGACAGCCCCGGGGAGCTTTCTTT
.	.	TRBV27	TRBJ2-3	CASSFLRAAGDTQYF	TGTGCCAGCAGTTTCCTAAGGGCAGCAGGGGACACGCAGTATTTT
.	TRBD2	TRBV5-1	TRBJ2-3	CASSSDLAGGTPDTQYF	TGCGCCAGCAGCTCGGATCTAGCGGGGGGGACACCTGATACGCAGTATTTT
.	.	TRBV6-6	TRBJ1-5	CASSQYRLQGTFRNQPQHF	TGTGCCAGCAGTCAGTACCGATTGCAGGGGACCTTTAGAAATCAGCCCCAGCATTTT
.	.	TRBV6-5	TRBJ1-6	CASTPEVAGNSPLHF	TGTGCCAGCACTCCTGAGGTTGCGGGGAATTCACCCCTCCACTTT
.	.	TRBV14	TRBJ1-2	CASSQDLRGGYGYTF	TGTGCCAGCAGCCAAGATCTCAGGGGAGGGTATGGCTACACCTTC
.	TRBD1	TRBV19	TRBJ1-6	CASSSQGVNSPLHF	TGTGCCAGTAGTAGTCAGGGGGTGAATTCACCCCTCCACTTT
.	TRBD1	TRBV2	TRBJ1-4	CASSEEQGVNEKLFF	TGTGCCAGCAGTGAAGAACAGGGGGTTAATGAAAAACTGTTTTTT
few	TRBD1	TRBV6-5	TRBJ2-4	CASSRQGGDKNIQYF	TGTGCCAGCAGTCGACAGGGGGGGGACAAAAACATTCAGTACTTC
once	.	TRBV3-1/TRBV3-2	TRBJ2-1	CASSQNPGHRSDEQFF	TGTGCCAGCAGCCAAAATCCGGGACACCGATCGGATGAGCAGTTCTTC
.	.	TRBV29-1	TRBJ1-1	CSARLTRGSGGLVPEAFF	TGCAGCGCCCGTCTAACCCGGGGGAGTGGGGGGTTGGTTCCTGAAGCTTTCTTT
.	.	TRBV7-9	TRBJ2-1	CASSSWDNTYNEQFF	TGTGCCAGCAGCTCCTGGGACAACACGTACAATGAGCAGTTCTTC
.	.	TRBV20-1	TRBJ2-1	CSASPPRTGIDEQFF	TGCAGTGCTAGTCCGCCCCGTACAGGGATTGATGAGCAGTTCTTC
.	.	TRBV2	TRBJ1-5	CASDGDSNQPQHF	TGTGCCAGCGACGGGGATAGCAATCAGCCCCAGCATTTT
once	.	TRBV7-9	TRBJ2-5	CASESRRQEAQYF	TGTGCCAGCGAATCTAGACGACAGGAGGCCCAGTACTTC
.	.	TRBV7-2	TRBJ2-7	CASSLFSEASYEQYF	TGTGCCAGCAGCTTATTCTCAGAGGCAAGCTACGAGCAGTACTTC
.	.	TRBV5-1	TRBJ2-2	CASSLGLTSGELFF	TGCGCCAGCAGCTTAGGGCTTACTAGCGGGGAGCTGTTTTTT
.	TRBD1	TRBV2	TRBJ2-2	CASWTGGSGELFF	TGTGCCAGTTGGACAGGGGGCAGCGGGGAGCTGTTTTTT
.	.	TRBV5-1	TRBJ2-1	CASSLARTYNEQFF	TGCGCCAGCAGCTTGGCCAGGACCTACAATGAGCAGTTCTTC
.	.	TRBV9	TRBJ2-6	CASSPKGSGAGANVLTF	TGTGCCAGCAGCCCGAAAGGGTCGGGGGCTGGGGCCAACGTCCTGACTTTC
.	TRBD2	TRBV7-9	TRBJ2-3	CASSLGGATDTQYF	TGTGCCAGCAGCTTGGGAGGGGCCACAGATACGCAGTATTTT
.	.	TRBV5-4	TRBJ1-2	CASSTRTANYGYTF	TGTGCCAGCAGCACCCGGACAGCCAACTATGGCTACACCTTC
.	.	TRBV3-1/TRBV3-2	TRBJ1-2	CASSPGRPNYGYTF	TGTGCCAGCAGCCCGGGGAGACCTAACTATGGCTACACCTTC
.	.	TRBV24-1	TRBJ2-3	CATSGGTLVTDTQYF	TGTGCCACCAGTGGAGGGACATTAGTCACAGATACGCAGTATTTT
.	.	TRBV9	TRBJ1-1	CASSVQGDTEAFF	TGTGCCAGCAGCGTACAAGGGGACACTGAAGCTTTCTTT
.	.	TRBV6-6	TRBJ2-5	CASSYSTQEETQYF	TGTGCCAGCAGTTACTCGACACAGGAGGAGACCCAGTACTTC
few	TRBD2	TRBV9	TRBJ2-2	CASSLSGGESTGELFF	TGTGCCAGCAGCCTTAGTGGGGGGGAAAGCACCGGGGAGCTGTTTTTT
once	TRBD2	TRBV7-2	TRBJ2-5	CASNPPALGGETQYF	TGTGCCAGCAACCCCCCGGCCCTCGGGGGGGAGACCCAGTACTTC